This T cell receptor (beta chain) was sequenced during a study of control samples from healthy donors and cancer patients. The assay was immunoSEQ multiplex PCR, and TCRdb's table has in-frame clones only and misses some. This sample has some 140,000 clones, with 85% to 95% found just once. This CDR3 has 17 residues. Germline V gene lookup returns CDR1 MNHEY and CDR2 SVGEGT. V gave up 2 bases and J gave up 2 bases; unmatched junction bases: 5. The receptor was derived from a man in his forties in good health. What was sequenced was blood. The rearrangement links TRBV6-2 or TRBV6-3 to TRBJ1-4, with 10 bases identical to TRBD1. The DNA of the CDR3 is TGTGCCAGCAGTTACGTGACAGGGGGCGCGACTAATGAAAAACTGTTTTTT. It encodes CASSYVTGGATNEKLFF.